Below are 17 T cell receptor beta chains sequenced from a single sample in a study of T cell responses to AZD1222 COVID-19 vaccine. Produced via immunoSEQ multiplex PCR; TCRdb's table is partial and in-frame only. The profile shows 100,000 to 150,000 clones, more than 75% of them singletons. The source was peripheral blood, collected on day 0 of AZD1222 vaccination. These receptors were obtained from an adult in good health.

V and J are TRBV7-3 and TRBJ2-7, with 11 nucleotides matching TRBD2. Germline values: CDR1 SGHTA, CDR2 FQGTGA. The CDR3 consists of 15 residues. The V and J ends lost 2 bases and 1 base, in that order; junction bases with no gene match: 1. The CDR3 DNA reads as TGTGCCAGCAGCTTAGGGACTAGCGGATCCTACGAGCAGTACTTC. This sequence encodes CASSLGTSGSYEQYF.

The genes are TRBV20-1 and TRBJ2-5, with D perhaps TRBD1 or TRBD2 (5 bases each). V lost 3 bases and J 0 bases, leaving 11 bases between the germline ends. The CDR3 covers 14 residues. Germline lookup yields CDR1 DFQATT and CDR2 SNEGSKA (reference sequence). The CDR3 DNA sequence: TGCAGTGCTAGTATATGGGACGACCAAGAGACCCAGTACTTC. Residues: CSASIWDDQETQYF.

This chain joins TRBV4-2 and TRBJ1-1; TRBD1 is a possible D gene (5 bases). V lost 0 bases and J lost 11, with 13 bases in between. The CDR3 sequence is 13 residues long. Germline V CDR1 and CDR2: LGHNA, YNFKEQ. The chain's CDR3 is CASSQDVMGQAFF. CDR3 bases: TGTGCCAGCAGCCAAGACGTGATGGGGCAGGCTTTCTTT.

This clone turned up a few times. The V gene is TRBV2, the J gene TRBJ1-2; possible D gene TRBD1, 6 bases. V was pared by 3 bases and J by 6 bases, with 14 bases between. The CDR3 is made up of 14 amino acids. CDR1 is SNHLY, CDR2 FYNNEI, per germline. The CDR3 DNA follows: TGTGCCAGCAGTGATACAGGGTCTTGGAATGGCTACACCTTC. As protein: CASSDTGSWNGYTF. Supplemented by reference TRBV2 and TRBJ1-2, the full variable domain reads EPEVTQTPSHQVTQMGQEVILRCVPISNHLYFYWYRQILGQKVEFLVSFYNNEISEKSEIFDDQFSVERPDGSNFTLKIRSTKLEDSAMYFCASSDTGSWNGYTFGSGTRLTVV.

The chain is built from TRBV3-1 (or the pseudogene TRBV3-2) and TRBJ1-6, with 7 bases fitting TRBD1. The V and J ends lost 2 bases and 6 bases, in that order; junction bases with no gene match: 1. Looked up from germline, CDR1 is LGHDT and CDR2 is YNNKEL (reference sequence). The CDR3 runs 14 residues. The CDR3 DNA reads as TGTGCCAGCAGCCAATCAGGGGGTAATTCACCCCTCCACTTT. As protein: CASSQSGGNSPLHF.

V usage is TRBV6-5 and J usage is TRBJ2-7; D may be TRBD1 or TRBD2 (5 bases each). This CDR3 is 12 amino acids long. Per the germline V gene, CDR1 is MNHEY and CDR2 is SVGAGI. Trimming pared 5 bases from V and 6 bases from J, leaving 11 bases between. In DNA form, the CDR3 reads TGTGCCAGCAGTAATCGGGGCTCCGAGCAGTACTTC. Its translation: CASSNRGSEQYF.

The chain combines TRBV7-6 with TRBJ2-7; D gene uncertain. CDR1 is SGHVS, CDR2 FNYEAQ, per germline. V was trimmed by 1 base and J by 5 bases, leaving 3 bases between them. The CDR3 runs 11 residues. CDR3 sequence: CASSLDDEQYF. The CDR3, as DNA: TGTGCCAGCAGCTTAGACGACGAGCAGTACTTC. The full variable domain, with the rest looked up from reference TRBV7-6 and TRBJ2-7, is GAGVSQSPRYKVTKRGQDVALRCDPISGHVSLYWYRQALGQGPEFLTYFNYEAQQDKSGLPNDRFSAERPEGSISTLTIQRTEQRDSAMYRCASSLDDEQYFGPGTRLTVT.

The chain joins TRBV5-1 to TRBJ2-1, with 7 positions matching TRBD1. Germline CDR1 and CDR2: SGHRS and YFSETQ. The CDR3 totals 16 residues. Unmatched junction bases numbered 12, after V lost 0 bases and J lost 9 bases. CDR3 nucleotides: TGCGCCAGCAGCTTGGAAGTTAGACAGGGTGGCGGTGAGCAGTTCTTC. This codes for CASSLEVRQGGGEQFF.

The chain links TRBV7-9 to TRBJ2-7, with D perhaps TRBD2 (5 bases). Germline V gives CDR1 SEHNR, CDR2 FQNEAQ (reference sequence). The CDR3 is 14 amino acids. V lost 3 bases and J lost 2, with 11 bases in between. CDR3: CASSFMRVPYEQYF. CDR3 coding DNA: TGTGCCAGCAGCTTCATGCGGGTCCCCTACGAGCAGTACTTC.

The chain employs TRBV5-1 and TRBJ2-7; a weak D match, TRBD2 (5 bases). Germline CDR1 reads SGHRS; CDR2 reads YFSETQ. CDR3 length: 15 amino acids. V dropped 5 bases and J dropped 1 base, with 16 bases sitting between them. The CDR3 sequence: CASRPTRTESYEQYF. The CDR3 nucleotides are TGCGCCAGCAGACCCACCAGGACTGAGTCCTACGAGCAGTACTTC.

The count of this clone is one. V usage is TRBV7-8 and J usage is TRBJ2-7; 9 nucleotides agree with TRBD1. Unmatched junction bases numbered 5, after V lost 5 bases and J lost 3 bases. The germline CDR1 and CDR2 sequences are SGHVS and FQNEAQ. The CDR3 contains 14 residues. As DNA, the CDR3 is TGTGCCAGCAGCAAAGACAGGGGGTACTACGAGCAGTACTTC. Protein sequence: CASSKDRGYYEQYF.

The chain employs TRBV28 and TRBJ1-5; 7 nucleotides agree with TRBD1. CDR1 and CDR2 from the germline V gene are MDHEN and SYDVKM. Trimming cost V 5 bases and J 10 bases; bases outside gene matches: 17. The CDR3 extends over 16 amino acids. CDR3 protein: CASSPGGAGQDYPQHF. The DNA for the CDR3 is TGTGCCAGCAGTCCAGGGGGTGCGGGGCAAGATTATCCCCAGCATTTT.

V and J are TRBV6-5 and TRBJ2-7, with D possibly matching TRBD1 (5 bases). V was cut by 0 bases and J by 4 bases, with 13 bases left in between. The CDR3 has 15 residues. Germline lookup yields CDR1 MNHEY and CDR2 SVGAGI. The CDR3 loop is CASSYSKVPGYEQYF. DNA of the CDR3: TGTGCCAGCAGTTACTCGAAAGTACCAGGGTACGAGCAGTACTTC.

V usage is TRBV29-1 and J usage is TRBJ1-2; 7 nucleotides match TRBD1. CDR3 size: 15 residues. V lost 7 bases to trimming and J lost 4 bases; unmatched junction nucleotides: 15. Germline lookup yields CDR1 SQVTM and CDR2 ANQGSEA. CDR3: CSAQGRDRGLYGYTF. In nucleotides, the CDR3 is TGCAGCGCCCAAGGGAGGGACAGAGGACTCTATGGCTACACCTTC.

This clone was observed a single time. This rearrangement joins TRBV7-9 to TRBJ1-2; D ambiguous. Trimming stripped 1 base from V and 6 bases from J, with 12 bases between. This CDR3 spans 14 amino acids. In germline, CDR1 is SEHNR, CDR2 FQNEAQ (reference sequence). CDR3 sequence: CASSLVQANHGYTF. The CDR3, as DNA: TGTGCCAGCAGCTTAGTCCAGGCAAACCATGGCTACACCTTC.

The chain combines TRBV5-1 with TRBJ2-7; D possibly corresponds to TRBD2 (7 bases). V was cut by 5 bases and J by 0 bases, with 15 bases left in between. The germline gives CDR1 SGHRS, CDR2 YFSETQ. The CDR3 is 15 residues long. CDR3 nucleotide sequence: TGCGCCAGCAGGGAAGGGGGAGGGATCTCCTACGAGCAGTACTTC. Its translation: CASREGGGISYEQYF.

This sequence joins TRBV6-5 and TRBJ1-3, with D possibly being TRBD1 (5 bases). Between the trimmed V and J ends, which lost 5 bases and 2 bases, there was a span of 13 bases. Germline V gene data show CDR1 as MNHEY and CDR2 as SVGAGI. The CDR3 runs to 15 residues. The CDR3 region has the DNA TGTGCCAGCAGTCCGGGGCCCTCCGCTGGAAACACCATATATTTT. This encodes CASSPGPSAGNTIYF.